This entry describes one T cell receptor beta chain. This table comes from immunoSEQ multiplex PCR, and its TCRdb copy is limited to in-frame clones, with some not included. In the table there are around 90,000 clones, about 85% of which are singletons. The data belong to a study of radiotherapy plus CTLA-4 blockade in lung cancer. Sequenced material: peripheral blood, taken from a patient treated with radiotherapy plus ipilimumab. The clonotype comes from a human donor with non-small cell lung cancer that progressed on radiotherapy plus ipilimumab.

The chain's CDR3 is CAWSFYSYNEQFF. CDR3 bases: TGTGCCTGGAGCTTCTATTCCTACAATGAGCAGTTCTTC. The chain combines TRBV30 with TRBJ2-1, with D uncertain. The germline CDR1 and CDR2 sequences are GTSNPN and SVGIG (reference sequence). This CDR3 contains 13 residues. V gave up 3 bases and J gave up 1 base, with 7 bases separating them.